A selection of T cell receptor beta chains follows, all from one sample in a study of T-cell memory formation after mild COVID-19. In TCRdb, the 5' RACE reads were re-called with MiXCR into one record per CDR3 protein. Of fewer than 40,000 distinct CDR3 sequences listed, roughly 11% are singletons. Sequencing input: PBMCs or a T cell subset sorted from them (not recorded which). The receptor source for this set is a man aged 18 to 35 who had mild COVID-19 (a few samples of this study predate the infection). Cell type and time point are not known. The CDR3 runs from the conserved cysteine through the conserved F or W. D genes are given only for firm matches. For some rows the clone size is stated as once, few or many, or as a class when expanded; others skip it.

d_gene: .; v_gene: TRBV7-9; j_gene: TRBJ1-4; abundance: many; CDR3aa: CASSLPATNEKLFF; CDR3nt: TGTGCCAGCAGCTTACCGGCAACTAATGAAAAACTGTTTTTT
d_gene: .; v_gene: TRBV20-1; j_gene: TRBJ2-1; abundance: many; CDR3aa: CSARGSSSHNEQFF; CDR3nt: TGCAGTGCTAGAGGATCCAGCAGCCACAATGAGCAGTTCTTC
d_gene: TRBD1; v_gene: TRBV7-9; j_gene: TRBJ1-1; abundance: many; CDR3aa: CASSFRPGGRSTEAFF; CDR3nt: TGTGCCAGCAGCTTTAGGCCAGGGGGACGATCCACTGAAGCTTTCTTT
d_gene: .; v_gene: TRBV6-1; j_gene: TRBJ2-2; abundance: many; CDR3aa: CASSEGVGAGELFF; CDR3nt: TGTGCCAGCAGTGAAGGGGTAGGGGCCGGGGAGCTGTTTTTT
d_gene: .; v_gene: TRBV7-3; j_gene: TRBJ2-2; abundance: many; CDR3aa: CASSLGPLADTGELFF; CDR3nt: TGTGCCAGCAGCTTAGGCCCCCTCGCCGACACCGGGGAGCTGTTTTTT
d_gene: .; v_gene: TRBV11-2; j_gene: TRBJ1-6; abundance: many; CDR3aa: CASSSTENSPLHF; CDR3nt: TGTGCCAGCAGCTCTACAGAGAATTCACCCCTCCACTTT
d_gene: .; v_gene: TRBV5-1; j_gene: TRBJ1-1; abundance: medium-sized; CDR3aa: CASSLEGPQAFF; CDR3nt: TGCGCCAGCAGCTTGGAAGGACCCCAAGCTTTCTTT
d_gene: .; v_gene: TRBV20-1; j_gene: TRBJ1-5; abundance: many; CDR3aa: CSAGPPAGSQPQHF; CDR3nt: TGCAGTGCTGGACCTCCGGCTGGAAGTCAGCCCCAGCATTTT
d_gene: TRBD1; v_gene: TRBV7-6; j_gene: TRBJ1-1; abundance: few; CDR3aa: CASSSGQYTEAFF; CDR3nt: TGTGCCAGCAGCTCGGGACAGTACACTGAAGCTTTCTTT
d_gene: .; v_gene: TRBV7-9; j_gene: TRBJ1-2; abundance: many; CDR3aa: CASSLDTGTPYGYTF; CDR3nt: TGTGCCAGCAGCTTAGACACCGGGACACCCTATGGCTACACCTTC
d_gene: .; v_gene: TRBV5-4; j_gene: TRBJ1-1; abundance: many; CDR3aa: CASSFVGEAFF; CDR3nt: TGTGCCAGCAGTTTTGTGGGGGAGGCTTTCTTT
d_gene: .; v_gene: TRBV7-2; j_gene: TRBJ2-3; abundance: few; CDR3aa: CASSLSYGDTQYF; CDR3nt: TGTGCCAGCAGCTTATCGTACGGGGATACGCAGTATTTT
d_gene: .; v_gene: TRBV9; j_gene: TRBJ2-2; abundance: many; CDR3aa: CASSVGGGRTGELFF; CDR3nt: TGTGCCAGCAGCGTAGGTGGGGGGCGTACCGGGGAGCTGTTTTTT
d_gene: .; v_gene: TRBV7-2; j_gene: TRBJ1-1; abundance: many; CDR3aa: CASSLGFEAFF; CDR3nt: TGTGCCAGCAGCTTGGGGTTTGAAGCTTTCTTT
d_gene: .; v_gene: TRBV6-4; j_gene: TRBJ1-6; abundance: .; CDR3aa: CATPTGDQALAGAPLHF; CDR3nt: TGTGCCACTCCGACGGGGGACCAAGCCCTGGCGGGTGCACCCCTCCACTTT
d_gene: TRBD1; v_gene: TRBV6-5; j_gene: TRBJ1-5; abundance: many; CDR3aa: CASSWTGSSNQPQHF; CDR3nt: TGTGCCAGCAGTTGGACAGGGTCAAGCAATCAGCCCCAGCATTTT
d_gene: .; v_gene: TRBV18; j_gene: TRBJ2-6; abundance: many; CDR3aa: CASSPPPPGVGGANVLTF; CDR3nt: TGTGCCAGCTCACCCCCCCCCCCAGGGGTTGGTGGGGCCAACGTCCTGACTTTC
d_gene: .; v_gene: TRBV16; j_gene: TRBJ1-1; abundance: few; CDR3aa: CASSQYGRNTEAFF; CDR3nt: TGTGCCAGCAGCCAATACGGGAGGAACACTGAAGCTTTCTTT
d_gene: TRBD1; v_gene: TRBV24-1; j_gene: TRBJ1-1; abundance: many; CDR3aa: CATSDEGQGRTEAFF; CDR3nt: TGTGCCACCAGTGATGAGGGACAGGGACGTACTGAAGCTTTCTTT
d_gene: .; v_gene: TRBV5-1; j_gene: TRBJ1-1; abundance: many; CDR3aa: CASSFRKNTEAFF; CDR3nt: TGCGCCAGCAGCTTCAGGAAGAACACTGAAGCTTTCTTT
d_gene: .; v_gene: TRBV4-1; j_gene: TRBJ2-3; abundance: many; CDR3aa: CASSQESTPSTDTQYF; CDR3nt: TGCGCCAGCAGCCAAGAGAGTACTCCGAGCACAGATACGCAGTATTTT
d_gene: TRBD1; v_gene: TRBV7-2; j_gene: TRBJ1-3; abundance: many; CDR3aa: CASSSTGEAGGNTIYF; CDR3nt: TGTGCCAGCAGCTCGACAGGGGAGGCAGGCGGAAACACCATATATTTT
d_gene: .; v_gene: TRBV5-1; j_gene: TRBJ2-2; abundance: medium-sized; CDR3aa: CASSLDPGDTGELFF; CDR3nt: TGCGCCAGCAGCTTGGACCCGGGGGACACCGGGGAGCTGTTTTTT
d_gene: .; v_gene: TRBV6-2/TRBV6-3; j_gene: TRBJ2-2; abundance: many; CDR3aa: CASSYGPVYTGELFF; CDR3nt: TGTGCCAGCAGTTACGGGCCAGTATACACCGGGGAGCTGTTTTTT
d_gene: .; v_gene: TRBV12-3/TRBV12-4; j_gene: TRBJ2-3; abundance: many; CDR3aa: CASSSGAGSFTDTQYF; CDR3nt: TGTGCCAGCAGTTCAGGGGCCGGTTCCTTCACAGATACGCAGTATTTT
d_gene: TRBD1; v_gene: TRBV25-1; j_gene: TRBJ1-3; abundance: .; CDR3aa: CASTRTGSSGNTIYF; CDR3nt: TGTGCCAGCACTAGGACAGGGAGCTCTGGAAACACCATATATTTT
d_gene: .; v_gene: TRBV7-2; j_gene: TRBJ2-4; abundance: many; CDR3aa: CASSLSQGGNIQYF; CDR3nt: TGTGCCAGCAGCTTAAGCCAGGGCGGAAACATTCAGTACTTC
d_gene: .; v_gene: TRBV20-1; j_gene: TRBJ2-7; abundance: .; CDR3aa: CSARGPAYEQYF; CDR3nt: TGCAGTGCTAGAGGGCCTGCCTACGAGCAGTACTTC
d_gene: .; v_gene: TRBV4-3; j_gene: TRBJ2-3; abundance: many; CDR3aa: CASSQGFRNTQYF; CDR3nt: TGCGCCAGCAGCCAGGGATTCCGAAATACGCAGTATTTT
d_gene: TRBD2; v_gene: TRBV6-2/TRBV6-3; j_gene: TRBJ2-2; abundance: .; CDR3aa: CASRSWRGETGELFF; CDR3nt: TGTGCCAGCAGGAGTTGGCGGGGGGAGACCGGGGAGCTGTTTTTT
d_gene: TRBD2; v_gene: TRBV10-2; j_gene: TRBJ2-7; abundance: many; CDR3aa: CASSEALAELSYEQYF; CDR3nt: TGCGCCAGCAGTGAGGCCCTAGCGGAACTGTCCTACGAGCAGTACTTC
d_gene: .; v_gene: TRBV7-2; j_gene: TRBJ2-3; abundance: .; CDR3aa: CASSLTRTSTDTQYF; CDR3nt: TGTGCCAGCAGCTTGACACGAACTAGCACAGATACGCAGTATTTT
d_gene: .; v_gene: TRBV5-1; j_gene: TRBJ1-1; abundance: .; CDR3aa: CASSFTGRNTEAFF; CDR3nt: TGCGCCAGCAGCTTCACAGGGCGCAACACTGAAGCTTTCTTT
d_gene: TRBD2; v_gene: TRBV7-3; j_gene: TRBJ2-1; abundance: many; CDR3aa: CASSLGGGRYNEQFF; CDR3nt: TGTGCCAGCAGCTTAGGCGGGGGTCGGTACAATGAGCAGTTCTTC
d_gene: .; v_gene: TRBV18; j_gene: TRBJ1-1; abundance: many; CDR3aa: CATTGGGPNTEAFF; CDR3nt: TGTGCCACTACCGGGGGGGGGCCGAACACTGAAGCTTTCTTT
d_gene: TRBD2; v_gene: TRBV6-6; j_gene: TRBJ2-5; abundance: many; CDR3aa: CASSYRTSGGARVETQYF; CDR3nt: TGTGCCAGCAGTTACCGCACTAGCGGGGGGGCCCGTGTGGAGACCCAGTACTTC
d_gene: .; v_gene: TRBV12-3/TRBV12-4; j_gene: TRBJ2-7; abundance: few; CDR3aa: CASSFRPLDYEQYF; CDR3nt: TGTGCCAGCAGTTTCAGGCCCTTGGACTACGAGCAGTACTTC
d_gene: TRBD1; v_gene: TRBV5-1; j_gene: TRBJ2-7; abundance: .; CDR3aa: CASSLEPGGYEQYF; CDR3nt: TGCGCCAGCAGCTTGGAGCCAGGGGGCTACGAGCAGTACTTC
d_gene: .; v_gene: TRBV7-9; j_gene: TRBJ2-2; abundance: many; CDR3aa: CASSSDSISGELFF; CDR3nt: TGTGCCAGCAGCTCAGACAGCATTTCCGGGGAGCTGTTTTTT
d_gene: .; v_gene: TRBV10-3; j_gene: TRBJ1-6; abundance: many; CDR3aa: CAISKGPAIGSPLHF; CDR3nt: TGTGCCATCTCCAAGGGCCCGGCCATCGGTTCACCCCTCCACTTT
d_gene: .; v_gene: TRBV7-2; j_gene: TRBJ1-1; abundance: many; CDR3aa: CASSLMGNTEAFF; CDR3nt: TGTGCCAGCAGCTTAATGGGGAACACTGAAGCTTTCTTT
d_gene: .; v_gene: TRBV28; j_gene: TRBJ2-2; abundance: few; CDR3aa: CASSFLGLNTGELFF; CDR3nt: TGTGCCAGCAGTTTCCTGGGACTGAACACCGGGGAGCTGTTTTTT
d_gene: .; v_gene: TRBV19; j_gene: TRBJ2-7; abundance: .; CDR3aa: CASRSETVPTYEQYF; CDR3nt: TGTGCCAGTAGGTCAGAGACAGTTCCTACCTACGAGCAGTACTTC
d_gene: .; v_gene: TRBV10-3; j_gene: TRBJ2-5; abundance: many; CDR3aa: CAISDATRDEETQYF; CDR3nt: TGTGCCATCAGTGACGCTACAAGGGATGAAGAGACCCAGTACTTC
d_gene: .; v_gene: TRBV7-8; j_gene: TRBJ2-5; abundance: many; CDR3aa: CASSLTTSQETQYF; CDR3nt: TGTGCCAGCAGCTTAACGACTAGTCAAGAGACCCAGTACTTC
d_gene: .; v_gene: TRBV29-1; j_gene: TRBJ1-5; abundance: many; CDR3aa: CTPPPSTRWGNQPQHF; CDR3nt: TGCACCCCCCCCCCTTCCACCCGATGGGGCAATCAGCCCCAGCATTTT
d_gene: .; v_gene: TRBV11-1; j_gene: TRBJ2-1; abundance: .; CDR3aa: CASSPSVLIFNEQFF; CDR3nt: TGTGCCAGCAGCCCCTCAGTTCTAATCTTCAATGAGCAGTTCTTC